This T cell receptor (beta chain) was recovered during a study of CD8+ T cells in alopecia areata. General study findings and limits: Patients showed less clear TCR sequence sharing than mice, possibly partly because of HLA diversity.

The CDR3 covers 14 residues. After removal of 1 base from V and 3 bases from J, the junction contained 2 bases not matched to a gene. Germline CDR1 SGHRS, CDR2 YFSETQ. Treatment given: oral pan-JAK inhibitor, 5-10 mg twice daily. Sampling of alopecia areata patients yielded lesional scalp punch biopsies as well as peripheral blood. Sorting separated CD4+ and CD8+ T cells out of PBMCs. A word on this clone: Its antigen is not known. The sample contains more than one DNA sequence encoding this CDR3.

It was cDNA, reverse transcribed from extracted RNA, that served as the sequencing template. Produced via immunoSEQ multiplex PCR; TCRdb's table is partial and in-frame only. The sample includes roughly 200,000 clones, roughly three fifths of them seen just once. The sequence came from a human donor with alopecia areata. Here the sequenced sample was CD4+ T cells sorted from blood, taken at week 4, from a patient treated with tofacitinib. The chain combines TRBV5-1 with TRBJ1-1; 8 positions match TRBD1. CDR3: CASSLQGADTEAFF. DNA of the CDR3: TGCGCCAGCAGCTTGCAGGGGGCGGACACTGAAGCTTTCTTT.